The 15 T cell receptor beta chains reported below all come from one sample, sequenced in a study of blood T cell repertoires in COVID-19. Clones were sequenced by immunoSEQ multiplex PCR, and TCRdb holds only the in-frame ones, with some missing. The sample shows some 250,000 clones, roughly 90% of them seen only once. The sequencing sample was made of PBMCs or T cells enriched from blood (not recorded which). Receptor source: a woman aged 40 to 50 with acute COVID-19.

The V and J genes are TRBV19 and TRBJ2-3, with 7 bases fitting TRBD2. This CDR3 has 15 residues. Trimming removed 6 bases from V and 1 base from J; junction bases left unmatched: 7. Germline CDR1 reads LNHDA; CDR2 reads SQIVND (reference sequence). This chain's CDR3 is CASREYGGGTDTQYF. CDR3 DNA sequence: TGTGCCAGTAGGGAGTATGGGGGGGGCACAGATACGCAGTATTTT. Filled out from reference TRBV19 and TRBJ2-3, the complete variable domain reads DGGITQSPKYLFRKEGQNVTLSCEQNLNHDAMYWYRQDPGQGLRLIYYSQIVNDFQKGDIAEGYSVSREKKESFPLTVTSAQKNPTAFYLCASREYGGGTDTQYFGPGTRLTVL.

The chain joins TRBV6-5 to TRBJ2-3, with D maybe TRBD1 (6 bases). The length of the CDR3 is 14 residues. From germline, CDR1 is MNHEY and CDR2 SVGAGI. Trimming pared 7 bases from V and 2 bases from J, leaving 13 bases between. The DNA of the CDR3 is TGTGCCAGCACGGGGCCAGGGGACACAGATACGCAGTATTTT. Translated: CASTGPGDTDTQYF.

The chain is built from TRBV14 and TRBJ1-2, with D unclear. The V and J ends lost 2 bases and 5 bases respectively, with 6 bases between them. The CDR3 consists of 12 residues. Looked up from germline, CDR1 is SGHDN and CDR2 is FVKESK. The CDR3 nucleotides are TGTGCCAGCAGCCAAACCCAGTATGGCTACACCTTC. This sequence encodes CASSQTQYGYTF.

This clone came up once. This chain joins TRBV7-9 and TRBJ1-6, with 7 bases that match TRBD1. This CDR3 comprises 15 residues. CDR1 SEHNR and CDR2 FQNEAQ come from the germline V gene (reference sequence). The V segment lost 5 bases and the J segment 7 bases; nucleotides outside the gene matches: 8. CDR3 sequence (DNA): TGTGCCAGCAGCCCCCGACAGGGCTTAAATTCACCCCTCCACTTT. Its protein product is CASSPRQGLNSPLHF.

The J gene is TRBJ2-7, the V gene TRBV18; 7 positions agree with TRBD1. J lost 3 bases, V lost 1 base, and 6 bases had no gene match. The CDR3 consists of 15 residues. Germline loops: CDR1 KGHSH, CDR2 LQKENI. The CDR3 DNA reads TGTGCCAGCTCACCACAGGGGGCTGGGGACTACGAGCAGTACTTC. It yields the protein CASSPQGAGDYEQYF.

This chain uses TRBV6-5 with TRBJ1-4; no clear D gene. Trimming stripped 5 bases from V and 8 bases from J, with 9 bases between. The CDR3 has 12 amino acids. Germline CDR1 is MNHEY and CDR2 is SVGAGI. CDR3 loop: CASSPPGEKLFF. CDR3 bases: TGTGCCAGCAGTCCCCCGGGGGAAAAACTGTTTTTT.

CDR3 coding DNA: TGTGCCAGCAGTTCTAGCGGGGGTGGCACCGGGGAGCTGTTTTTT. Translation: CASSSSGGGTGELFF. The genes are TRBV28 and TRBJ2-2; 10 bases are a match to TRBD2. The CDR3 sequence is 15 residues long. The V and J ends lost 4 bases and 4 bases, in that order; junction bases with no gene match: 3. CDR1 and CDR2 from the germline V gene are MDHEN and SYDVKM.

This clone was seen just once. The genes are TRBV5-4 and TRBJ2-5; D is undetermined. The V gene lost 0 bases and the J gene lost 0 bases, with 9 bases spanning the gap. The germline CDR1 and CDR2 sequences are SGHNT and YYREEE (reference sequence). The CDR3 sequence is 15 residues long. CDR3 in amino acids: CASSLGAQYQETQYF. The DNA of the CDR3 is TGTGCCAGCAGCTTGGGGGCGCAGTACCAAGAGACCCAGTACTTC.

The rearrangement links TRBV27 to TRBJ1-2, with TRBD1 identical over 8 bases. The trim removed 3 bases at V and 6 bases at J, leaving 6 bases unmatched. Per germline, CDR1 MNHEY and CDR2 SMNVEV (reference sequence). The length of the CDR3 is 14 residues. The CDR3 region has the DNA TGTGCCAGCAGTTTCCGGACAGGGAGGGATGGCTACACCTTC. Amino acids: CASSFRTGRDGYTF.

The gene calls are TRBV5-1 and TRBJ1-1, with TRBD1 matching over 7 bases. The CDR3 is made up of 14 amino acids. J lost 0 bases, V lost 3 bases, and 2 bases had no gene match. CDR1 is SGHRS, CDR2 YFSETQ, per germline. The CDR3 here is CASSSGQVNTEAFF. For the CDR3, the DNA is TGCGCCAGCAGCTCCGGACAGGTGAACACTGAAGCTTTCTTT.

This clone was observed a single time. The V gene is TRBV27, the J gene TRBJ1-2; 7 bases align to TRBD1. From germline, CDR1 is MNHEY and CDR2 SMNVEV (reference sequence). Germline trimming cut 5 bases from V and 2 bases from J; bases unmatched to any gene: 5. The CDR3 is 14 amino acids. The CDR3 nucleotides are TGTGCCAGCAGTCTTAGGGGGCAGAACTATGGCTACACCTTC. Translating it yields CASSLRGQNYGYTF.

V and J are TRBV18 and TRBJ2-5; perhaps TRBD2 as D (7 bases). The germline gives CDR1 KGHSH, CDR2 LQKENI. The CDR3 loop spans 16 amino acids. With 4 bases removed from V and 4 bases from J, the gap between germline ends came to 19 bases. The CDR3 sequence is CASSLADRGGGETQYF. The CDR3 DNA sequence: TGTGCCAGCTCACTCGCGGACCGCGGGGGCGGAGAGACCCAGTACTTC. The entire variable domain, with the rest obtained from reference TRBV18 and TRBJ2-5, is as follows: NAGVMQNPRHLVRRRGQEARLRCSPMKGHSHVYWYRQLPEEGLKFMVYLQKENIIDESGMPKERFSAEFPKEGPSILRIQQVVRGDSAAYFCASSLADRGGGETQYFGPGTRLLVL.

The CDR3 DNA sequence: TGTGCCGGACAACAGGGGGCGGGTCAGCCCCAGCATTTT. It is translated as CAGQQGAGQPQHF. The J gene is TRBJ1-5, the V gene TRBV30; 9 nucleotides agree with TRBD1. V was clipped by 8 bases and J by 6 bases; unmatched bases: 8. Germline lookup yields CDR1 GTSNPN and CDR2 SVGIG (reference sequence). The length of the CDR3 is 13 residues.

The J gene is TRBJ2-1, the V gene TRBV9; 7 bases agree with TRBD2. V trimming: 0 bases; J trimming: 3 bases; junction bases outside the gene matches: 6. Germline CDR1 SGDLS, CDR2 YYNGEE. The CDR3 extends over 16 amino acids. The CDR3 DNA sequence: TGTGCCAGCAGCGTAGCGGCTAGCGGACACTACAATGAGCAGTTCTTC. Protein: CASSVAASGHYNEQFF.

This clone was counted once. CDR3 coding DNA: TGTGCCAGTAACTCCCCCGGGAGGGCCGCATGGACTGAAGCTTTCTTT. Translating it yields CASNSPGRAAWTEAFF. V usage is TRBV19 and J usage is TRBJ1-1; D is ambiguous. With 7 bases removed from V and 5 bases from J, the gap between germline ends came to 23 bases. CDR3 length equals 16 residues. Germline V lookup: CDR1 LNHDA, CDR2 SQIVND (reference sequence).